These 4 T cell receptor beta chains came from one sample sequenced in a study of tumor-infiltrating lymphocytes in primary liver carcinoma. Both RNA and DNA were isolated together from around 20-30 mg of bulk tissue that had not been sorted. Researchers generated TCR beta cDNA from about 500 ng of total RNA, relying on a constant-region primer. Employing slightly modified ARM-PCR, three nested multiplex PCR rounds were run, and these gave rise to the TCR beta libraries. Both of the initial two PCR rounds ran for 10 cycles and employed TRBV1-TRBV30 forward primers alongside a C-beta reverse primer. TCRdb fed the multiplex PCR reads into MiXCR, producing one record per CDR3 protein. The table records about 190,000 distinct CDR3 sequences, 85% of them present only once. Input material: tumor tissue from primary liver carcinoma. All receptors derive from a man aged 40-50 years with primary liver carcinoma and hepatitis B virus infection.

In its sample, this clonotype was seen many times. The chain recombines TRBV11-2 with TRBJ1-6; D gene uncertain. Trimming took 3 bases from V and 0 from J, leaving 12 bases between them. This CDR3 region has 17 residues. Germline assignment: CDR1 SGHAT and CDR2 FQNNGV. The CDR3 reads CASSFGGMSSYNSPLHF. As DNA, the CDR3 is TGTGCCAGCAGCTTTGGCGGGATGAGCTCCTATAATTCACCCCTCCACTTT.

Notes on this clonotype: Likely a read error: the CDR3 ends without its conserved phenylalanine or tryptophan. The chain carries TRBV4-1 and TRBJ1-5, with TRBD1 as a possible D gene (6 bases). The CDR3 totals 15 residues. Germline CDR1 and CDR2: MGHRA and YSYEKL. V was clipped by 3 bases and J by 3 bases, with 12 bases between them. The CDR3 DNA follows: TGCGCCAGCAGCCAGGAGACAGGAAACAATCAGCCCCAGCATTCT. Translating gives CASSQETGNNQPQHS.

As for this clonotype: The CDR3 end shows no conserved phenylalanine or tryptophan, and so a read error is likely. V usage is TRBV11-2 and J usage is TRBJ2-6; D could derive from TRBD1 or TRBD2 (5 bases each). There are 15 residues in the CDR3. CDR1 SGHAT and CDR2 FQNNGV come from the germline V gene. CDR3 bases: TGTGCCACCCAGCGGCCGCGCACTGGGGCTAACGTCCTGACTTTA. This codes for CATQRPRTGANVLTL.

Ten or more counts support this clonotype. The rearrangement links TRBV6-1 to TRBJ1-2; 7 positions match TRBD1. CDR3 length: 14 amino acids. Per the germline V gene, CDR1 is MNHNS and CDR2 is SASEGT. V shed 5 bases and J 8 bases; nucleotides not matched to a gene: 11. The CDR3 is CASSFGETGIGYTF. CDR3 coding DNA: TGTGCCAGCAGTTTTGGGGAGACAGGGATCGGCTACACCTTC.